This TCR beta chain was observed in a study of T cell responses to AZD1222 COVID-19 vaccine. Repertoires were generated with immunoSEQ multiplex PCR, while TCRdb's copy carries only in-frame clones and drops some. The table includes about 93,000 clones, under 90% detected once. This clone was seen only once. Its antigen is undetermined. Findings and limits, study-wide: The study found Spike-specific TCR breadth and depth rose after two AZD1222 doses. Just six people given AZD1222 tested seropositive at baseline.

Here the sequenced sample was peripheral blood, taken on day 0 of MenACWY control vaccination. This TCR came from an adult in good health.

DNA for the CDR3: TGTGCCAGCAGTTCACACCCCAATCAGCCCCAGCATTTT. Its protein is CASSSHPNQPQHF. This chain uses TRBV27 with TRBJ1-5; the D is unclear. V shed 4 bases and J shed 3 bases, with 7 bases lying between them. The CDR3 runs to 13 residues. Germline loops: CDR1 MNHEY, CDR2 SMNVEV (reference sequence).